A selection of T cell receptor beta chains follows, all from one sample in a study of T-cell memory formation after mild COVID-19. TCRdb fed the 5' RACE reads into MiXCR, producing one record per CDR3 protein. The table shows approximately 480,000 distinct CDR3 sequences, with over 15% occurring only once. The sequenced sample consisted of PBMCs or a T cell subset sorted from them (not recorded which). The source is an adult woman who had mild COVID-19 (a few samples of this study predate the infection). Cell type and time point are not known. CDR3s include the opening cysteine and the closing phenylalanine or tryptophan. D genes are given only for firm matches. Clone size is stated in some rows and not others, as once, few, many or a class when expanded.

TRBJ1-6 TRBV4-2 few TRBD1 TGTGCCAGCCAATTGGACAGGGGGAACAATTCACCCCTCCACTTT CASQLDRGNNSPLHF
TRBJ2-1 TRBV12-3/TRBV12-4 few NA TGTGCCAGCAGGAAGGGCCAAAATAATGAGCAGTTCTTC CASRKGQNNEQFF
TRBJ1-2 TRBV11-2 NA NA TGTGCCAGCAGCTTAGACCCCAACGAAGAGATCTATGGCTACACCTTC CASSLDPNEEIYGYTF
TRBJ2-7 TRBV4-1 few NA TGCGCCAGCAGCTCCAAAGGGTTGGGTTCCTACGAGCAGTACTTC CASSSKGLGSYEQYF
TRBJ2-7 TRBV2 NA NA TGTGCCAGCCTGGGTTACGAGCAGTACTTC CASLGYEQYF
TRBJ2-5 TRBV5-1 few TRBD2 TGCGCCAGCAAACAGTCGGGGGGTATTTCGGAGACCCAGTACTTC CASKQSGGISETQYF
TRBJ2-5 TRBV7-9 few TRBD2 TGTGCCAGCAGCCGGACTAGCGGGGGGGGCCAAGAGACCCAGTACTTC CASSRTSGGGQETQYF
TRBJ2-1 TRBV19 NA NA TGTGCCAGTAGTATAGGGTGGGAGGTAATAAGGGAGCAGTTCTTC CASSIGWEVIREQFF
TRBJ1-4 TRBV29-1 NA NA TGCAGCGTTGTCGGCCCAGATGAAAAACTGTTTTTT CSVVGPDEKLFF
TRBJ2-1 TRBV27 NA TRBD2 TGTGCCAGCAGTTCCCCGCCGACTAGCGGGGGGGACAATGAGCAGTTCTTC CASSSPPTSGGDNEQFF
TRBJ2-7 TRBV4-1 few NA TGCGCCAGCAGCCGAGAGCCAGGGGCCTACGAGCAGTACTTC CASSREPGAYEQYF
TRBJ1-4 TRBV7-9 few NA TGTGCCAGCCATGAAGAAGGGGGGGAAGAAAAACTGTTTTTT CASHEEGGEEKLFF
TRBJ2-7 TRBV27 once TRBD1 TGTGCCAGCAGTTCTAGGACAGGACAGGGGGGTTTGGAGCAGTACTTC CASSSRTGQGGLEQYF
TRBJ2-5 TRBV28 few TRBD1 TGTGCCAGCAGCCCCCGCGACAGGGCTCAAGAGACCCAGTACTTC CASSPRDRAQETQYF
TRBJ1-5 TRBV6-1 NA TRBD1 TGTGCCAGCAGGGAGCAGGGGGTTCAGCCCCAGCATTTT CASREQGVQPQHF
TRBJ1-6 TRBV7-7 NA NA TGTGCTAGCAGCGACGGACAGAGTAATTCACCCCTCCACTTT CASSDGQSNSPLHF
TRBJ2-7 TRBV20-1 few NA TGCAGTGCCCACGCCGGGTCTTCCGGATCCTACGAGCAGTACTTC CSAHAGSSGSYEQYF
TRBJ2-1 TRBV5-4 few NA TGTGCCAGCAGCAACCGACTAGGAATGAATGAGCAGTTCTTC CASSNRLGMNEQFF
TRBJ2-7 TRBV27 NA NA TGTGCCAGCAGACTCGGGGCCGCCTACGAGCAGTACTTC CASRLGAAYEQYF
TRBJ2-7 TRBV20-1 few NA TGCAGTGCACCTCGCGGGGGGAGGACAGGCGAGCAGTACTTC CSAPRGGRTGEQYF
TRBJ2-5 TRBV3-1 NA NA TGTGCCAGCAGCCCCCCGAGCCTACGGGGAGAGACCCAGTACTTC CASSPPSLRGETQYF
TRBJ1-1 TRBV7-6 few NA TGTGCCAGCAGCTTAGAAAGGCGGGTAGGTGAAGCTTTCTTT CASSLERRVGEAFF
TRBJ1-2 TRBV12-3/TRBV12-4 NA NA TGTGCCAGCAGTTCCGCCCTGGGGGGAGACGGCTACACCTTC CASSSALGGDGYTF
TRBJ1-2 TRBV6-5 few NA TGTGCCAGCAGACCTGAAGAGCACTATGGCTACACCTTC CASRPEEHYGYTF
TRBJ2-5 TRBV5-6 few NA TGTGCCAGCAGCTTGGACCCGTTAGTGGAGACCCAGTACTTC CASSLDPLVETQYF
TRBJ2-1 TRBV3-1 few NA TGTGCCAGCAGCCAACCCCATGGTGAGCAGTTCTTC CASSQPHGEQFF
TRBJ2-1 TRBV12-5 NA TRBD2 TGTGCTAGTGGTTTGGTGTCTAGCGGGTATTCCTACAATGAGCAGTTCTTC CASGLVSSGYSYNEQFF
TRBJ2-7 TRBV10-3 few NA TGTGCCATCTCGGGCGATTACTACGAGCAGTACTTC CAISGDYYEQYF
TRBJ1-5 TRBV5-5 once TRBD1 TGTGCCAGCTCCTGGGGGGGACAGGCAATCAATCAGCCCCAGCATTTT CASSWGGQAINQPQHF
TRBJ2-5 TRBV7-2 NA TRBD1 TGTGCCAGCAGCGCCGGGACAGGGGGACAGACCCAGTACTTC CASSAGTGGQTQYF
TRBJ2-7 TRBV29-1 few NA TGCAGCGTTCTACAGTCCTACGAGCAGTACTTC CSVLQSYEQYF
TRBJ2-1 TRBV20-1 NA NA TGCAGTGCTAGAGGCGACAAGTCCTACAATGAGCAGTTCTTC CSARGDKSYNEQFF
TRBJ1-2 TRBV20-1 few NA TGCAGTGCTAGAGATCGGATGAACTATGGCTACACCTTC CSARDRMNYGYTF
TRBJ2-3 TRBV20-1 few NA TGCAGTGCTTTTATGGGGGCGGGAGATATAGATACGCAGTATTTT CSAFMGAGDIDTQYF
TRBJ2-7 TRBV6-1 NA NA TGTGCCAGCCTTGCAGGACCCTCCCACGAGCAGTACTTC CASLAGPSHEQYF
TRBJ2-7 TRBV11-3 few TRBD1 TGTGCCAGCAGCTCCCCCGGGACAGTCTACGAGCAGTACTTC CASSSPGTVYEQYF
TRBJ1-1 TRBV20-1 few NA TGCAGTGTTATACACCCACAGAGGGACACTGAAGCTTTCTTT CSVIHPQRDTEAFF
TRBJ2-5 TRBV6-1 NA NA TGTGCCAGCAGTGAAGGAAAGGTTTTGGAGACCCAGTACTTC CASSEGKVLETQYF
TRBJ2-7 TRBV10-3 NA NA TGTGCCATCAGTGGGGGACATTTGCTCTACGAGCAGTACTTC CAISGGHLLYEQYF
TRBJ2-5 TRBV7-3 NA NA TGTGCCAGCAGCTTCATGGCGGGGGCCCAAGAGACCCAGTACTTC CASSFMAGAQETQYF
TRBJ2-7 TRBV7-9 few NA TGTGCCAGCAGCACTCATTCCGGGACGGTGCCCTACGAGCAGTACTTC CASSTHSGTVPYEQYF
TRBJ2-7 TRBV5-1 NA NA TGCGCCAGCAGCTTGGTTGGGGGTTCGCGGACCTACGAGCAGTACTTC CASSLVGGSRTYEQYF
TRBJ1-1 TRBV10-3 NA TRBD1 TGTGCCATCAGTGAGCTTAACATGGCGGACAGGGGGCTTGACACTGAAGCTTTCTTT CAISELNMADRGLDTEAFF
TRBJ2-7 TRBV12-3/TRBV12-4 few TRBD2 TGTGCCAGCACTTCGGGGGGGGAGATCCTCAGGGGACTCGACTACGAGCAGTACTTC CASTSGGEILRGLDYEQYF
TRBJ2-7 TRBV7-2 few TRBD2 TGTGCCAGCAGCATATCTAGCGGGAGTAGCAACGAGCAGTACTTC CASSISSGSSNEQYF
TRBJ2-3 TRBV5-4 few TRBD1 TGTGCCAGCAGCCGTGGGACAGGGGGCACAGATACGCAGTATTTT CASSRGTGGTDTQYF
TRBJ2-5 TRBV2 few NA TGTGCCAGCACCCGAAGTAGGGAGACCCAGTACTTC CASTRSRETQYF
TRBJ2-3 TRBV14 NA TRBD2 TGTGCCAGCAGCCAAGAGTGGCGGGAGCTTCTGTATTTT CASSQEWRELLYF
TRBJ2-3 TRBV20-1 NA NA TGCAGTGCTTACGAGGTAGGGGTGGATACGCAGTATTTT CSAYEVGVDTQYF
TRBJ2-7 TRBV4-1 NA TRBD1 TGCGCCAGCAGCCAACCCAGGACAGGGGGAAACTACGAGCAGTACTTC CASSQPRTGGNYEQYF
TRBJ1-5 TRBV6-1 few TRBD1 TGTGCCAGCAGGAAGGGGACAGGGTACGATCAGCCCCAGCATTTT CASRKGTGYDQPQHF
TRBJ1-4 TRBV6-5 few NA TGTGCCACCGCCATGGGGACGGGACGGAATGAAAAACTGTTTTTT CATAMGTGRNEKLFF
TRBJ2-6 TRBV7-9 few NA TGTGCCAGCAGCTCAGGGGGGGCCAACGTCCTGACTTTC CASSSGGANVLTF
TRBJ2-3 TRBV5-1 few TRBD2 TGCGCCAGCAGCTTGGAGACTAGCGGGGGGGCGGTGGATACGCAGTATTTT CASSLETSGGAVDTQYF
TRBJ1-1 TRBV7-9 NA TRBD1 TGTGCCAGCAGCTTGTTACAGGGGTACCCTGAAGCTTTCTTT CASSLLQGYPEAFF
TRBJ1-4 TRBV12-3/TRBV12-4 NA NA TGTGCCAGCAGTTTCCTGTTTTTCAATGAAAAACTGTTTTTT CASSFLFFNEKLFF
TRBJ1-2 TRBV20-1 few NA TGCAGTGCTAGTAGTTCCGCGTACTATGGCTACACCTTC CSASSSAYYGYTF
TRBJ1-2 TRBV20-1 once NA TGCAGTGCTCAACGGAGGACAGATTATGGCTACACCTTC CSAQRRTDYGYTF
TRBJ1-4 TRBV5-1 NA NA TGCGCCAGCAGCACTGGACGGATTGCAACTAATGAAAAACTGTTTTTT CASSTGRIATNEKLFF